Below are 28 T cell receptor beta chains sequenced from a single sample in a study of T cell responses to AZD1222 COVID-19 vaccine. Only in-frame clones appear in the TCRdb table, and some are missing; sequencing was by immunoSEQ multiplex PCR. The sample contains 90,000 to 100,000 clones, about 85% of which appear only once. The material was peripheral blood, obtained on day 0 of AZD1222 vaccination. Receptors originate from an adult in good health.

This clone was observed a few times. This chain joins TRBV25-1 and TRBJ2-5; the D gene could be TRBD1 or TRBD2 (5 bases each). Germline V gives CDR1 MGHDK, CDR2 SYGVNS. This CDR3 is 14 amino acids long. V dropped 6 bases and J dropped 4 bases, with 15 bases sitting between them. CDR3 sequence (DNA): TGTGCCAGCAGGGGGGTTGGGGAGCGAGAGACCCAGTACTTC. It translates to CASRGVGERETQYF.

This rearrangement joins TRBV5-4 to TRBJ2-5; 10 nucleotides line up with TRBD1. With 0 bases clipped from V and 5 bases from J, the junction kept 4 bases outside the gene matches. The CDR3 totals 15 residues. CDR1 SGHNT and CDR2 YYREEE come from the germline V gene (reference sequence). CDR3 protein: CASSLVTGGAETQYF. The CDR3 bases are TGTGCCAGCAGCTTGGTGACAGGGGGCGCGGAGACCCAGTACTTC. The full variable domain, completed using reference TRBV5-4 and TRBJ2-5, is ETGVTQSPTHLIKTRGQQVTLRCSSQSGHNTVSWYQQALGQGPQFIFQYYREEENGRGNFPPRFSGLQFPNYSSELNVNALELDDSALYLCASSLVTGGAETQYFGPGTRLLVL.

The genes are TRBV11-3 and TRBJ1-1; 7 bases agree with TRBD1. With V trimmed by 5 bases and J by 0 bases, 6 bases remained unmatched. Per the germline V gene, CDR1 is SGHNT and CDR2 is YENEEA. This CDR3 spans 15 amino acids. This chain's CDR3 is CASSATGVLNTEAFF. DNA of the CDR3: TGTGCCAGCAGCGCCACAGGGGTTCTGAACACTGAAGCTTTCTTT.

In DNA form, the CDR3 reads TGTGCCAGCAGCCCCTACTCCGGGACTGCCTTTAACTATGGCTACACCTTC. It codes for CASSPYSGTAFNYGYTF. The J gene is TRBJ1-2, the V gene TRBV9; a possible D gene is TRBD1 (5 bases). From germline, CDR1 is SGDLS and CDR2 YYNGEE. V lost 4 bases and J lost 1, with 20 bases in between. The CDR3 totals 17 residues.

The gene calls are TRBV5-1 and TRBJ2-7; tentatively, D is TRBD1 (6 bases). This CDR3 region has 15 residues. Germline V gene data show CDR1 as SGHRS and CDR2 as YFSETQ. Trimming removed 0 bases at V and 3 bases at J, with 13 bases between. The CDR3 coding sequence is TGCGCCAGCAGCTTGGAGGCAGGGGCCAACTACGAGCAGTACTTC. Its protein is CASSLEAGANYEQYF.

With respect to this clone: A junction boundary mismatches the germline segment, possibly from a read error. J is TRBJ2-5 and V is TRBV4-2; 10 bases are shared with TRBD2. Looked up from germline, CDR1 is LGHNA and CDR2 is YNFKEQ. CDR3 size: 18 residues. The DNA of the CDR3 is TGTGCCAGCAGACAAGATCAGGGTAGCGGGGGGTATCAAGAGACCCAGTACTTC. Translation gives CASRQDQGSGGYQETQYF.

The chain recombines TRBV28 with TRBJ1-2, with TRBD1 matching over 9 bases. This CDR3 has 15 residues. Germline trimming cut 6 bases from V and 8 bases from J; bases unmatched to any gene: 13. The germline V gene has CDR1 MDHEN and CDR2 SYDVKM. Here the CDR3 reads CASRMGDRGGFGYTF. The CDR3 coding sequence is TGTGCCAGCAGAATGGGTGACAGGGGGGGATTCGGCTACACCTTC.

The rearrangement uses TRBV3-1 (or the pseudogene TRBV3-2) and TRBJ1-1; the D gene is possibly TRBD1 (6 bases). This CDR3 region has 13 residues. Trimming left V 1 base short and J 8 bases short, with 11 bases between. In germline, CDR1 is LGHDT, CDR2 YNNKEL (reference sequence). The DNA for the CDR3 is TGTGCCAGCAGCCAAGTGAGACAGGCGGAAGCTTTCTTT. Protein: CASSQVRQAEAFF.

This clone was observed a single time. The chain links TRBV30 to TRBJ2-6; no reliable D call. This CDR3 is 15 amino acids long. V lost 3 bases and J 0 bases, leaving 9 bases between the germline ends. CDR1 and CDR2 (germline): GTSNPN, SVGIG (reference sequence). The CDR3 DNA sequence: TGTGCCTGGAGGGGATCCGCCTCTGGGGCCAACGTCCTGACTTTC. Amino acid sequence: CAWRGSASGANVLTF.

The V gene is TRBV4-3, the J gene TRBJ2-7; TRBD1 matches at 7 bases. The germline CDR1 and CDR2 sequences are LGHNA and YSLEER. The CDR3 spans 14 residues. Trimming cost V 4 bases and J 2 bases; bases outside gene matches: 5. The CDR3: CASSPGQHAYEQYF. The CDR3 DNA reads TGCGCCAGCAGCCCGGGACAGCACGCCTACGAGCAGTACTTC.

V usage is TRBV19 and J usage is TRBJ2-1; D may be TRBD1 (6 bases). V lost 7 bases, J lost 7 bases, and 17 bases lay in between. The CDR3 runs to 14 residues. CDR1 is LNHDA and CDR2 is SQIVND in the germline V gene (reference sequence). This CDR3 is CASNPGVGPNEQFF. CDR3 DNA: TGTGCCAGTAACCCAGGGGTTGGGCCGAATGAGCAGTTCTTC.

The V call is TRBV4-2, the J call TRBJ2-1; 10 bases fit TRBD2. Germline V gene lookup returns CDR1 LGHNA and CDR2 YNFKEQ. The length of the CDR3 is 16 residues. J gave up 0 bases and V 4 bases, and 3 bases lay outside the gene matches. The CDR3 region is CASSPAGGPSYNEQFF. CDR3 coding DNA: TGTGCCAGCAGCCCAGCGGGAGGGCCCTCCTACAATGAGCAGTTCTTC.

The rearrangement links TRBV19 to TRBJ1-1, with 7 positions matching TRBD1. The CDR3 loop spans 15 amino acids. Trimming at V came to 9 bases and at J to 1 base, leaving 11 bases not matched to a gene. Germline V CDR1 and CDR2: LNHDA, SQIVND (reference sequence). In DNA form, the CDR3 reads TGTGCCAGCCAAGACTGGGGACAGCCGAACACTGAAGCTTTCTTT. This sequence encodes CASQDWGQPNTEAFF.

The chain combines TRBV6-1 with TRBJ2-3, with D maybe TRBD2 (5 bases). The germline gives CDR1 MNHNS, CDR2 SASEGT. The CDR3 has 14 amino acids. Trimming pared 4 bases from V and 1 base from J, leaving 9 bases between. The CDR3 DNA follows: TGTGCCAGCAGTGGAGCCGGGGGCACAGATACGCAGTATTTT. Translating it yields CASSGAGGTDTQYF.

V usage is TRBV7-9 and J usage is TRBJ1-1; 8 nucleotides align to TRBD1. CDR3 length: 14 residues. V shed 6 bases and J 5 bases; nucleotides not matched to a gene: 8. Germline V gives CDR1 SEHNR, CDR2 FQNEAQ (reference sequence). The CDR3 nucleotides read TGTGCCAGCAGATTCGGACAGGGAGGAACTGAAGCTTTCTTT. Protein sequence: CASRFGQGGTEAFF.

The gene calls are TRBV7-8 and TRBJ1-3; D not certain. Trimming left V 1 base short and J 2 bases short, with 6 bases between. This CDR3 spans 14 amino acids. CDR1 and CDR2 from the germline V gene are SGHVS and FQNEAQ. The CDR3 nucleotides are TGTGCCAGCAGCTTAGTAGGGACTGGAAACACCATATATTTT. Protein: CASSLVGTGNTIYF.

The rearrangement joins TRBV2 to TRBJ1-5; tentatively, D is TRBD1 (5 bases). Trimming removed 3 bases at V and 0 bases at J, with 12 bases between. The germline CDR1 and CDR2 sequences are SNHLY and FYNNEI. CDR3 length: 16 residues. The CDR3 bases are TGTGCCAGCAGTGACTGGGCAGGGAGTAGCAATCAGCCCCAGCATTTT. Protein product: CASSDWAGSSNQPQHF.

This chain uses TRBV30 with TRBJ1-5; 11 nucleotides agree with TRBD1. Germline CDR1 GTSNPN, CDR2 SVGIG (reference sequence). The CDR3 length is 15 residues. The V segment lost 3 bases and the J segment 1 base; nucleotides outside the gene matches: 2. CDR3 loop: CAWRGTGGSNQPQHF. The DNA of the CDR3 is TGTGCCTGGAGGGGGACAGGGGGAAGCAATCAGCCCCAGCATTTT.

The rearrangement links TRBV7-2 to TRBJ2-1; D is possibly TRBD1 (6 bases). CDR1 SGHTA and CDR2 FQGNSA come from the germline V gene. The CDR3 totals 14 residues. Trimming took off 6 bases at V and 0 bases at J, with 9 bases between the two ends. CDR3: CASRRGGSYNEQFF. In nucleotides, the CDR3 is TGTGCCAGCAGAAGAGGGGGCTCCTACAATGAGCAGTTCTTC.

The rearrangement links TRBV5-5 to TRBJ2-5; 7 bases fit TRBD2. The junction had 26 bases not matched to a gene; V was cut back by 7 bases and J by 5 bases. The V gene's germline CDR1 is SGHKS and CDR2 YYEKEE (reference sequence). CDR3 length: 19 amino acids. The CDR3 loop is CASSPSPEGTIFEAETQYF. The CDR3 coding sequence is TGTGCCAGCTCGCCATCACCTGAGGGGACTATCTTTGAAGCGGAGACCCAGTACTTC.

V and J are TRBV28 and TRBJ1-1; D unclear. Looked up from germline, CDR1 is MDHEN and CDR2 is SYDVKM. Trimming pared 2 bases from V and 1 base from J, leaving 5 bases between. This CDR3 is built from 13 residues. The CDR3 reads CASSLIENTEAFF. For the CDR3, the DNA is TGTGCCAGCAGTTTAATCGAGAACACTGAAGCTTTCTTT.

The chain is built from TRBV5-1 and TRBJ2-7; D is ambiguous. Trimming left V 3 bases short and J 6 bases short, with 16 bases between. The CDR3 totals 14 residues. Germline V gives CDR1 SGHRS, CDR2 YFSETQ. This chain's CDR3 is CASSSDGPVGEQYF. CDR3 sequence (DNA): TGCGCCAGCAGCTCGGACGGACCAGTGGGCGAGCAGTACTTC.

The J gene is TRBJ2-7, the V gene TRBV6-5; 9 bases line up with TRBD2. CDR3 size: 15 residues. The V gene end was trimmed by 7 bases and the J gene end by 0 bases; junction bases not matched to a gene: 7. Germline V gene sequence: CDR1 MNHEY, CDR2 SVGAGI. The CDR3 here is CASKTSGSYSYEQYF. The CDR3 DNA is TGTGCCAGCAAAACTAGCGGGTCCTACTCCTACGAGCAGTACTTC.

The V and J genes are TRBV7-6 and TRBJ1-3; D is undetermined. This CDR3 spans 14 amino acids. Trimming left V 5 bases short and J 6 bases short, with 14 bases between. Germline V gene sequence: CDR1 SGHVS, CDR2 FNYEAQ. The CDR3, as DNA: TGTGCCAGCAGCATTGGGTTTTCGGCAAACACCATATATTTT. Translating it yields CASSIGFSANTIYF.

The CDR3 is CASSQDLRVGSEKLFF. The CDR3 DNA follows: TGTGCCAGCAGCCAAGATCTGAGGGTTGGCAGTGAAAAACTGTTTTTT. The chain links TRBV4-2 to TRBJ1-4; unclear D gene. Trimming shortened V by 0 bases and J by 7 bases, and 15 bases separated the two germline ends. CDR3 length equals 16 residues. Germline assignment: CDR1 LGHNA and CDR2 YNFKEQ.

This chain uses TRBV19 with TRBJ1-1; no firm D call. The CDR3 extends over 15 amino acids. Looked up from germline, CDR1 is LNHDA and CDR2 is SQIVND (reference sequence). Trimming removed 4 bases from V and 1 base from J, with 13 bases in between. Here the CDR3 reads CASSSRVPGNTEAFF. As DNA, the CDR3 is TGTGCCAGTAGTAGCCGGGTCCCAGGGAACACTGAAGCTTTCTTT.

This clone was seen a single time. This chain connects TRBV7-8 to TRBJ2-2; D may be TRBD2 (5 bases). The V gene's germline CDR1 is SGHVS and CDR2 FQNEAQ. The CDR3 extends over 16 amino acids. V lost 1 base and J lost 6, with 15 bases in between. The CDR3 reads CASSLVSRGRPGELFF. The CDR3, as DNA: TGTGCCAGCAGCTTAGTGTCCCGGGGTAGACCCGGGGAGCTGTTTTTT.

V gene TRBV5-8 combines with J gene TRBJ2-5, with 8 bases lining up with TRBD1. CDR3 length: 18 amino acids. Unmatched junction bases numbered 13, after V lost 0 bases and J lost 3 bases. Germline CDR1 reads SGHTS; CDR2 reads YDEGEE. CDR3 sequence: CASSLGVDRVTGKETQYF. Written as DNA, the CDR3 is TGTGCCAGCAGCTTGGGGGTGGACAGGGTGACGGGGAAAGAGACCCAGTACTTC.